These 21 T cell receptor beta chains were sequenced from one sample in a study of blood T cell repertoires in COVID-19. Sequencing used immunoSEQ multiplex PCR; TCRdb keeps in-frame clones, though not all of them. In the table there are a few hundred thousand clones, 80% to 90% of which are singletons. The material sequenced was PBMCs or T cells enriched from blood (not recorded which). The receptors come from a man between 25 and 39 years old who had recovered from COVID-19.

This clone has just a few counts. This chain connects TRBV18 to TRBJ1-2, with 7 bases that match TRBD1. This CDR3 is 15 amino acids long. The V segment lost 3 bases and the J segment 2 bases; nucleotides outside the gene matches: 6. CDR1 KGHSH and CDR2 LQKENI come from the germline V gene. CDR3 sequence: CASSPTSDRNYGYTF. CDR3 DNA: TGTGCCAGCTCACCGACGTCGGACAGGAACTATGGCTACACCTTC.

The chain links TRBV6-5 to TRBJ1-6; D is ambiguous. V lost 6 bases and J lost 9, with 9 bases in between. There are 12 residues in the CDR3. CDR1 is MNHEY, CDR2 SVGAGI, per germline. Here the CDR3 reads CASSSGGSPLHF. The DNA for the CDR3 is TGTGCCAGCAGCTCGGGAGGTTCACCCCTCCACTTT.

The DNA of the CDR3 is TGTGCCAGCAGTGCCCGAAGGGGGGAGCAGTACTTC. Translated: CASSARRGEQYF. The V gene is TRBV2, the J gene TRBJ2-7, with a tentative D call TRBD1 (6 bases). V was shortened by 4 bases and J by 7 bases, with 11 bases between the two germline ends. This CDR3 is built from 12 residues. Looked up from germline, CDR1 is SNHLY and CDR2 is FYNNEI.

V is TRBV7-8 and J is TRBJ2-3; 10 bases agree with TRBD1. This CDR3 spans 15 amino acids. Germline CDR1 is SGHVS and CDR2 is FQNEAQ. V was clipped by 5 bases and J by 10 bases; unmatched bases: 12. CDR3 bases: TGTGCCAGCAGCCCGCCGGGACAGGGGTTTCGTGCGCAGTATTTT. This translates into CASSPPGQGFRAQYF.

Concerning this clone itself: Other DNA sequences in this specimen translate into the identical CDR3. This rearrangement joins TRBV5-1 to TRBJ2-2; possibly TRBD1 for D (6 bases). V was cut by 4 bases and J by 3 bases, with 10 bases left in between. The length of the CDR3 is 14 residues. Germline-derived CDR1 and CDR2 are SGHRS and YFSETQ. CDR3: CASSPQGHTGELFF. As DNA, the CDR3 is TGCGCCAGCAGCCCACAGGGTCACACCGGGGAGCTGTTTTTT.

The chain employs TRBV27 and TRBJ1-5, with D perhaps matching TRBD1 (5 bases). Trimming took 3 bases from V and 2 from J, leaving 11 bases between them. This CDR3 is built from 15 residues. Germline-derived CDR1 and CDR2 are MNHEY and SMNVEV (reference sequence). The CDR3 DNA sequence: TGTGCCAGCAGTTTTGGGGCTAAGGGCAATCAGCCCCAGCATTTT. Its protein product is CASSFGAKGNQPQHF.

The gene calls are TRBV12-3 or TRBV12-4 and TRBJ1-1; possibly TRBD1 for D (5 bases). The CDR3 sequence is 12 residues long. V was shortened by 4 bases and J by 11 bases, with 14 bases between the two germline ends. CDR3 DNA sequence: TGTGCCAGCAGTTGGGGCAGGGTGGAGGCTTTCTTT. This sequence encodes CASSWGRVEAFF.

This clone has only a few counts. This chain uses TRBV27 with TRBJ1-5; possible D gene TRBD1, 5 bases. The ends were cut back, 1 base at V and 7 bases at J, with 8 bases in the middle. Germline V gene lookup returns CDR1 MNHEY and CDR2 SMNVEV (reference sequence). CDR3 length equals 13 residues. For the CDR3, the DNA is TGTGCCAGCAGTTTATGGGGCGGACAGCCCCAGCATTTT. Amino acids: CASSLWGGQPQHF.

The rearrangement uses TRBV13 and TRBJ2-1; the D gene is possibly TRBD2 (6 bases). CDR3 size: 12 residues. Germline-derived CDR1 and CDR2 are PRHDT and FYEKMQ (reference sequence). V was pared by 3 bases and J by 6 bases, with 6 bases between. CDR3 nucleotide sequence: TGTGCCAGCAGCTTCGGGGGCAATGAGCAGTTCTTC. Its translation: CASSFGGNEQFF.

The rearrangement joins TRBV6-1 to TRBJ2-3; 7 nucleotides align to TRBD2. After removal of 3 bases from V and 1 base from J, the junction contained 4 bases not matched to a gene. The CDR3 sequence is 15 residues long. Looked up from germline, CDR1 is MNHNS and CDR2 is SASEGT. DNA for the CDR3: TGTGCCAGCAGTGATACTGGGAGGGGCACAGATACGCAGTATTTT. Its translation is CASSDTGRGTDTQYF.

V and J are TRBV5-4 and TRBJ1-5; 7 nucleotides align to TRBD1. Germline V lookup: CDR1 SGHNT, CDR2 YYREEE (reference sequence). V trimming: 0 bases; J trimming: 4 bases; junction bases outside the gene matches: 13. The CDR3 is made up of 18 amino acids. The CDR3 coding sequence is TGTGCCAGCAGCTTGGAAGCGACAGGGTTCCGAATTAATCAGCCCCAGCATTTT. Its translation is CASSLEATGFRINQPQHF.

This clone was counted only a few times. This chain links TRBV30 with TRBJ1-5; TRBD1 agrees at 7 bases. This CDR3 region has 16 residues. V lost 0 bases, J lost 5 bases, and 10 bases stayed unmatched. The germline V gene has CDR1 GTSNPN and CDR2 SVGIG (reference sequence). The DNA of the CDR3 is TGTGCCTGGAGTGTATTTGGTGCGACAGGGCATCAGCCCCAGCATTTT. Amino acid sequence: CAWSVFGATGHQPQHF. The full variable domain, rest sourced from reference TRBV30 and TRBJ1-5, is SQTIHQWPATLVQPVGSPLSLECTVEGTSNPNLYWYRQAAGRGLQLLFYSVGIGQISSEVPQNLSASRPQDRQFILSSKKLLLSDSGFYLCAWSVFGATGHQPQHFGDGTRLSIL.

The CDR3 loop reads CASSRFQGSGNTIYF. In DNA, the CDR3 is TGTGCCAGCAGCCGGTTCCAGGGTTCTGGAAACACCATATATTTT. This chain connects TRBV9 to TRBJ1-3; possible D gene TRBD1, 5 bases. CDR1 and CDR2 (germline): SGDLS, YYNGEE. The V gene lost 4 bases and the J gene lost 1 base, with 12 bases spanning the gap. CDR3 length: 15 residues.

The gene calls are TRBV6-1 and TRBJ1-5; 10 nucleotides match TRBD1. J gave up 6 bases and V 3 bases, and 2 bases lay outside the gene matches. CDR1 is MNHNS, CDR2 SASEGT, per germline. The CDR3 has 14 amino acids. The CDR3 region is CASSDGQGGQPQHF. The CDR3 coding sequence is TGTGCCAGCAGTGATGGACAGGGGGGTCAGCCCCAGCATTTT.

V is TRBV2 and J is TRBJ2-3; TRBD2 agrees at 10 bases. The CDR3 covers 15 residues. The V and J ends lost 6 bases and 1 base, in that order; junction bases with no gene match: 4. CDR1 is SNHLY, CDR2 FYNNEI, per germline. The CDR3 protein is CASSAGTSGTDTQYF. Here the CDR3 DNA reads TGTGCCAGCAGCGCCGGGACTAGCGGCACAGATACGCAGTATTTT.

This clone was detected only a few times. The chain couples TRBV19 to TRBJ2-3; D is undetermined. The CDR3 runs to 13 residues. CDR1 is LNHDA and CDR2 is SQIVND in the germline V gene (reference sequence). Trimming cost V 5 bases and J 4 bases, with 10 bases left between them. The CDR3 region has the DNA TGTGCCAGTAGTTCTACCTTGGCAGATACGCAGTATTTT. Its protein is CASSSTLADTQYF.

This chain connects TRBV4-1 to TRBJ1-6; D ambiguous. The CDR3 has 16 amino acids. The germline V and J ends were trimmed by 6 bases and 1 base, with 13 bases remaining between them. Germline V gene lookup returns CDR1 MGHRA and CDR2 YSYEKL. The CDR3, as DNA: TGCGCCAGCAGTCCCTCTCGGGGTTCCTATAATTCACCCCTCCACTTT. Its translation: CASSPSRGSYNSPLHF.

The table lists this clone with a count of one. The CDR3 nucleotides read TGTGCCAGCAGCTTATTCGGAGCGGGAGGGGAGACCCAGTACTTC. It is translated as CASSLFGAGGETQYF. The rearrangement uses TRBV7-2 and TRBJ2-5; TRBD2 matches at 10 bases. The germline V gene has CDR1 SGHTA and CDR2 FQGNSA. The length of the CDR3 is 15 residues. Germline trimming cut 2 bases from V and 5 bases from J; bases unmatched to any gene: 5.

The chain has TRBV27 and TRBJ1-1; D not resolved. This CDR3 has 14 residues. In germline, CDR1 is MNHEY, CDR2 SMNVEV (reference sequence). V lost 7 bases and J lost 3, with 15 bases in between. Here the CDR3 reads CASTLGKGDTEAFF. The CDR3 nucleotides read TGTGCCAGCACCCTGGGGAAGGGAGACACTGAAGCTTTCTTT.

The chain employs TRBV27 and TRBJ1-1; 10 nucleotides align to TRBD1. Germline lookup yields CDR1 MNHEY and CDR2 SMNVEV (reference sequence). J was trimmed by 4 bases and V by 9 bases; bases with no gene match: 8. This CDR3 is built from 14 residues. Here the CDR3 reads CASIQRTGGTEAFF. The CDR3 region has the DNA TGTGCCAGTATCCAACGGACAGGGGGCACTGAAGCTTTCTTT.

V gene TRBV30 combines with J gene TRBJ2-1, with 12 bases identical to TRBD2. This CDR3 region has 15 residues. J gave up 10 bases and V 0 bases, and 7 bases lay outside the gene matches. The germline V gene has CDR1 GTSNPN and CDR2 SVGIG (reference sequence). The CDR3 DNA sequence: TGTGCCTGGAGTGTAGGGCTAGCGGGGGGGGAGGAGCAGTTCTTC. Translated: CAWSVGLAGGEEQFF. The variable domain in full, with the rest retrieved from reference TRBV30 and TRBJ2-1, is SQTIHQWPATLVQPVGSPLSLECTVEGTSNPNLYWYRQAAGRGLQLLFYSVGIGQISSEVPQNLSASRPQDRQFILSSKKLLLSDSGFYLCAWSVGLAGGEEQFFGPGTRLTVL.